One sample yielded the 16 T cell receptor beta chains listed below, sequenced in a study of blood T cells in healthy people across ages. A second about 6 to 12 cycle PCR used barcoded and J-beta primers. TCRdb called the 5' RACE reads again in MiXCR, with one record for every CDR3 protein. The table lists just under 750,000 distinct CDR3 sequences, 22% of them singletons. Sequencing was done on a sample of blood. The receptors originated from a man aged 65-85 years in good health.

The rearrangement joins TRBV29-1 to TRBJ2-3; 13 bases align to TRBD2. CDR1 is SQVTM, CDR2 ANQGSEA, per germline. The length of the CDR3 is 13 residues. V trimming: 7 bases; J trimming: 7 bases; junction bases outside the gene matches: 5. CDR3 DNA: TGCAGCGCCCGGACTAGCGGGAGTCATACGCAGTATTTT. It translates to CSARTSGSHTQYF.

The chain carries TRBV28 and TRBJ1-5; 9 bases align to TRBD1. The CDR3 has 16 amino acids. The germline V gene encodes CDR1 MDHEN and CDR2 SYDVKM. The V and J ends lost 6 bases and 0 bases, in that order; junction bases with no gene match: 6. This chain's CDR3 is CASSYGQGYSNQPQHF. As DNA, the CDR3 is TGTGCCAGCAGCTACGGACAGGGGTATAGCAATCAGCCCCAGCATTTT.

In the case of this clonotype: One junction end disagrees with the germline gene, perhaps due to a read error. This chain links TRBV7-2 with TRBJ1-3; 8 bases align to TRBD1. This CDR3 contains 16 residues. CDR1 is SGHTA and CDR2 is FQGNSA in the germline V gene. Written as DNA, the CDR3 is TGTGCCAACAGCGCCCAAACAGGGGGTTCGGGAAACACCATATATTTT. This codes for CANSAQTGGSGNTIYF.

This clonotype has at least ten counts. The chain has TRBV20-1 and TRBJ2-5, with a weak D call TRBD1 (6 bases). The V gene's germline CDR1 is DFQATT and CDR2 SNEGSKA (reference sequence). This CDR3 is built from 14 residues. Trimming removed 7 bases from V and 3 bases from J, with 18 bases in between. CDR3 bases: TGCAGTGGAGGGATCACAGGGCGAAAAGAGACCCAGTACTTC. Its protein product is CSGGITGRKETQYF.

This clonotype has only a few counts. V gene TRBV7-3 combines with J gene TRBJ2-1, with a tentative D call TRBD2 (5 bases). The CDR3 consists of 14 residues. Trimming took off 3 bases at V and 4 bases at J, with 10 bases between the two ends. Germline V CDR1 and CDR2: SGHTA, FQGTGA. The CDR3: CASSLEVSYNEQFF. The CDR3 DNA follows: TGTGCCAGCAGCTTGGAGGTCTCTTACAATGAGCAGTTCTTC.

The chain links TRBV12-5 to TRBJ1-1; D remains unclear. The V end was cut by 2 bases, the J end by 0 bases, with 7 bases between. Germline V lookup: CDR1 LGHNT, CDR2 FRNRAP. The CDR3 consists of 14 residues. The CDR3: CASGLSRLNTEAFF. As DNA, the CDR3 is TGTGCTAGTGGTTTGAGCAGGCTGAACACTGAAGCTTTCTTT.

The V gene is TRBV21-1, the J gene TRBJ2-3; the D call TRBD2 from the table was never checked on the DNA. TRBV21-1 is labeled a pseudogene. This CDR3 contains 15 residues. This CDR3 reads CASTGTPPSTDTQYF. As DNA, the CDR3 is TGTGCCAGCACCGGGACTCCTCCAAGCACAGATACGCAGTATTTT.

This clonotype has more than one count but fewer than ten. The rearrangement joins TRBV7-9 to TRBJ1-1, with D uncertain. The CDR3 totals 13 residues. Germline V lookup: CDR1 SEHNR, CDR2 FQNEAQ (reference sequence). V lost 3 bases and J lost 1, with 6 bases in between. For the CDR3, the DNA is TGTGCCAGCAGCTTGTGGCCGAACACTGAAGCTTTCTTT. This sequence encodes CASSLWPNTEAFF.

The gene calls are TRBV7-9 and TRBJ2-2, with TRBD1 matching over 8 bases. Germline CDR1 is SEHNR and CDR2 is FQNEAQ (reference sequence). CDR3 length equals 19 residues. With 5 bases clipped from V and 1 base from J, the junction kept 15 bases outside the gene matches. DNA of the CDR3: TGTGCCAGCAGCAAACAACCCGGGACAGGACTCTGGAACACCGGGGAGCTGTTTTTT. It translates to CASSKQPGTGLWNTGELFF.

The chain couples TRBV12-3 or TRBV12-4 to TRBJ2-7; 11 bases line up with TRBD2. This CDR3 contains 14 residues. V shed 6 bases, J shed 7 bases, and the junction held 8 bases outside the gene matches. CDR3 nucleotide sequence: TGTGCCAGCAGATATAGCGGGGGGGCGGTTGAGCAGTACTTC. It codes for CASRYSGGAVEQYF.

V usage is TRBV15 and J usage is TRBJ1-2; D uncertain. This CDR3 region has 12 residues. Trimming shortened V by 0 bases and J by 7 bases, and 6 bases separated the two germline ends. CDR1 is LNHNV and CDR2 is YYDKDF in the germline V gene (reference sequence). CDR3 sequence: CATSRDQFGYTF. The DNA for the CDR3 is TGTGCCACCAGCAGAGATCAGTTTGGCTACACCTTC.

This chain connects TRBV29-1 to TRBJ2-2; TRBD2 matches 13 bases. This CDR3 is 16 amino acids long. Germline loops: CDR1 SQVTM, CDR2 ANQGSEA. V was clipped by 5 bases and J by 0 bases; unmatched bases: 3. CDR3 protein: CSVSGTSGANTGELFF. CDR3 DNA: TGCAGCGTTAGCGGGACTAGCGGGGCGAACACCGGGGAGCTGTTTTTT.

The genes are TRBV20-1 and TRBJ1-2, with D hard to call. The CDR3 extends over 13 amino acids. The V end lost 3 bases, the J end lost 0 bases, and 8 bases lay between the germline ends. Germline V gene data show CDR1 as DFQATT and CDR2 as SNEGSKA (reference sequence). This chain's CDR3 is CSARDPANYGYTF. The DNA for the CDR3 is TGCAGTGCTAGGGACCCTGCTAACTATGGCTACACCTTC.

The V call is TRBV5-1, the J call TRBJ1-2; 12 positions agree with TRBD1. The V segment lost 3 bases and the J segment 0 bases; nucleotides outside the gene matches: 6. Germline values: CDR1 SGHRS, CDR2 YFSETQ. The CDR3 covers 17 residues. CDR3 protein: CASSWRDRGPANYGYTF. The CDR3 bases are TGCGCCAGCAGCTGGAGGGACAGGGGGCCAGCTAACTATGGCTACACCTTC.

The rearrangement links TRBV4-3 to TRBJ2-1; 7 bases align to TRBD2. The CDR3 totals 15 residues. Germline V gives CDR1 LGHNA, CDR2 YSLEER. J lost 0 bases, V lost 7 bases, and 6 bases had no gene match. For the CDR3, the DNA is TGCGCCAGCAACGGGGAGGGGAGCTCCTACAATGAGCAGTTCTTC. Translating it yields CASNGEGSSYNEQFF.

The chain uses TRBV20-1 and TRBJ2-3, with a weak D call TRBD2 (7 bases). The CDR3 spans 15 residues. Germline CDR1 DFQATT, CDR2 SNEGSKA (reference sequence). Trimming pared 3 bases from V and 0 bases from J, leaving 13 bases between. The CDR3: CSASRGGESTDTQYF. As DNA, the CDR3 is TGCAGTGCTAGTAGGGGGGGGGAAAGCACAGATACGCAGTATTTT.